The next 15 T cell receptor beta chains were all read from a single sample in a study of beta chain features in type 1 diabetes. Expressed TCRB transcripts were sequenced, since all the RNA that had been isolated was reverse transcribed. Libraries were prepared by immunoSEQ multiplex PCR; TCRdb keeps only in-frame clonotypes and omits some of them. Among approximately 160,000 clones listed, just over 9% were seen once. Sequenced sample: central memory CD4+ T cells from blood. The receptors originated from a woman aged 18-29 years in good health.

The chain has TRBV6-5 and TRBJ1-1; TRBD1 is a possible D gene (6 bases). V lost 4 bases and J 4 bases, leaving 13 bases between the germline ends. Germline V gives CDR1 MNHEY, CDR2 SVGAGI. This CDR3 contains 14 residues. In nucleotides, the CDR3 is TGTGCCAGCAGTTCCGACAGGCTTGTCACTGAAGCTTTCTTT. It translates to CASSSDRLVTEAFF.

The rearrangement links TRBV2 to TRBJ1-2, with D perhaps matching TRBD1 (6 bases). The germline gives CDR1 SNHLY, CDR2 FYNNEI. This CDR3 is built from 13 residues. V lost 6 bases and J lost 4, with 12 bases in between. CDR3 bases: TGTGCCAGCAGGGAACAGGGAACCTATGGCTACACCTTC. Translating it yields CASREQGTYGYTF.

This clone has only a few counts. The chain's CDR3 is CASSLRPTGTSGSAQFF. The CDR3 coding sequence is TGTGCCAGCAGCTTACGACCGACCGGGACTAGCGGGAGCGCTCAGTTCTTC. The genes are TRBV11-3 and TRBJ2-1; 14 bases are a match to TRBD2. V shed 2 bases and J 13 bases; nucleotides not matched to a gene: 13. The V gene's germline CDR1 is SGHNT and CDR2 YENEEA. CDR3 length equals 17 residues.

The chain uses TRBV6-5 and TRBJ2-7, with 10 bases matching TRBD2. V gave up 6 bases and J gave up 4 bases; unmatched junction bases: 9. Germline CDR1 MNHEY, CDR2 SVGAGI. The CDR3 consists of 15 residues. CDR3 in DNA: TGTGCCAGCAGCTACACTAGCGGGGAGATATACGAGCAGTACTTC. Its protein product is CASSYTSGEIYEQYF.

This clone has more than one count but fewer than ten. The CDR3 reads CASSPPNVGSSYEQYF. For the CDR3, the DNA is TGTGCCAGCTCACCACCAAACGTCGGGAGCTCCTACGAGCAGTACTTC. The rearrangement uses TRBV18 and TRBJ2-7; the D gene is possibly TRBD2 (6 bases). CDR1 KGHSH and CDR2 LQKENI come from the germline V gene. V was clipped by 0 bases and J by 0 bases, with 12 bases between them. The CDR3 covers 16 residues.

J is TRBJ2-2 and V is TRBV5-1; 7 nucleotides align to TRBD1. The germline CDR1 and CDR2 sequences are SGHRS and YFSETQ. The length of the CDR3 is 14 residues. The J segment lost 3 bases and the V segment lost 5 bases, leaving 4 bases of the junction unmatched. CDR3 in DNA: TGCGCCAGCAGGAGGGACAGCCACACCGGGGAGCTGTTTTTT. It encodes CASRRDSHTGELFF. Full variable domain (rest looked up from reference TRBV5-1 and TRBJ2-2): KAGVTQTPRYLIKTRGQQVTLSCSPISGHRSVSWYQQTPGQGLQFLFEYFSETQRNKGNFPGRFSGRQFSNSRSEMNVSTLELGDSALYLCASRRDSHTGELFFGEGSRLTVL.

In its sample, this clone was seen a few times. The chain uses TRBV5-4 and TRBJ2-3; D uncertain. With 0 bases removed from V and 7 bases from J, the gap between germline ends came to 9 bases. Germline loops: CDR1 SGHNT, CDR2 YYREEE (reference sequence). This CDR3 is built from 13 residues. The CDR3 DNA sequence: TGTGCCAGCAGCTTGGAAGGCGGCAATACGCAGTATTTT. Protein sequence: CASSLEGGNTQYF. Combining the CDR3 with reference TRBV5-4 and TRBJ2-3 gives the whole variable domain ETGVTQSPTHLIKTRGQQVTLRCSSQSGHNTVSWYQQALGQGPQFIFQYYREEENGRGNFPPRFSGLQFPNYSSELNVNALELDDSALYLCASSLEGGNTQYFGPGTRLTVL.

This clone was recorded at least ten times. The V call is TRBV11-2, the J call TRBJ1-1, with D possibly being TRBD1 (6 bases). V was trimmed by 4 bases and J by 8 bases, leaving 20 bases between them. Germline V gene sequence: CDR1 SGHAT, CDR2 FQNNGV. CDR3 length: 15 residues. The CDR3 nucleotides are TGTGCCAGCAGCTCCTTAAGGCCCAGGGGAATGGAAGCTTTCTTT. Its translation is CASSSLRPRGMEAFF.

This clone was detected a few times. This chain joins TRBV19 and TRBJ2-1; 11 positions match TRBD2. The trim removed 6 bases at V and 12 bases at J, leaving 16 bases unmatched. This CDR3 spans 16 amino acids. From germline, CDR1 is LNHDA and CDR2 SQIVND (reference sequence). CDR3 nucleotide sequence: TGTGCCAGTAGCGAGGGGATTAGCGGGAGGGCCTCAAGGCAGTTCTTC. Translating it yields CASSEGISGRASRQFF.

Comments on this clone: This may be a read error: a much more frequent sequence differs by one nucleotide. This chain links TRBV4-2 with TRBJ2-5; TRBD2 matches 13 bases. J was trimmed by 5 bases and V by 4 bases; bases with no gene match: 10. CDR1 is LGHNA, CDR2 YNFKEQ, per germline. The CDR3 consists of 17 residues. CDR3 region: CASSRGLAGVVKETQYF. The CDR3 DNA follows: TGTGCCAGCAGCCGCGGACTAGCGGGGGTAGTTAAGGAGACCCAGTACTTC.

This clone has more than one count but fewer than ten. V usage is TRBV18 and J usage is TRBJ2-2; D perhaps matches TRBD2 (6 bases). V lost 7 bases and J lost 2, with 14 bases in between. Germline CDR1 and CDR2: KGHSH and LQKENI. The CDR3 is made up of 15 amino acids. CDR3 residues: CASCLAGPNTGELFF. CDR3 in DNA: TGTGCCAGCTGCCTGGCGGGACCAAACACCGGGGAGCTGTTTTTT.

The chain combines TRBV7-2 with TRBJ2-7; 7 bases are a match to TRBD1. Germline V gene lookup returns CDR1 SGHTA and CDR2 FQGNSA. Trimming at V came to 3 bases and at J to 3 bases, leaving 5 bases not matched to a gene. CDR3 length: 14 amino acids. CDR3 sequence reads: CASSFMGDSYEQYF. CDR3 DNA: TGTGCCAGCAGCTTTATGGGGGACAGCTACGAGCAGTACTTC.

V gene TRBV7-9 combines with J gene TRBJ1-1; 9 bases map to TRBD1. The CDR3 sequence is 15 residues long. Germline V gene lookup returns CDR1 SEHNR and CDR2 FQNEAQ (reference sequence). V lost 5 bases to trimming and J lost 4 bases; unmatched junction nucleotides: 8. This CDR3 reads CASSQTGGGPTEAFF. As DNA, the CDR3 is TGTGCCAGCAGCCAAACAGGGGGCGGGCCCACTGAAGCTTTCTTT.

This clone appeared a few times. The chain uses TRBV14 and TRBJ2-2; D not certain. CDR3 length: 13 residues. V lost 1 base and J lost 6, with 6 bases in between. Germline V CDR1 and CDR2: SGHDN, FVKESK. CDR3 nucleotides: TGTGCCAGCAGCCAAGTTAGAGCCGGGGAGCTGTTTTTT. Encoded protein: CASSQVRAGELFF.

This clone was counted between two and nine times. The chain links TRBV30 to TRBJ1-1; 7 bases are a match to TRBD1. V shed 4 bases and J 2 bases; nucleotides not matched to a gene: 4. CDR1 and CDR2 from the germline V gene are GTSNPN and SVGIG (reference sequence). The CDR3 contains 13 residues. CDR3 residues: CAWNRGYNTEAFF. CDR3 bases: TGTGCCTGGAACAGGGGATATAACACTGAAGCTTTCTTT.